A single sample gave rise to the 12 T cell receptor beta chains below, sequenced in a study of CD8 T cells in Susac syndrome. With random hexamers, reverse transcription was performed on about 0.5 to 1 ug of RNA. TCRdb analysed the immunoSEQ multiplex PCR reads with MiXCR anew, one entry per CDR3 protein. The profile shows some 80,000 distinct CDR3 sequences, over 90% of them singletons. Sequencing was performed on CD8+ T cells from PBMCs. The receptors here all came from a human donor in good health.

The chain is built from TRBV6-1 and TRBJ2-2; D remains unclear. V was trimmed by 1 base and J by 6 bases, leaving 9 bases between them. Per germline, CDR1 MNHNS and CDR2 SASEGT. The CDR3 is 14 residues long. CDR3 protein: CASSEGQVPGELFF. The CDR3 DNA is TGTGCCAGCAGTGAAGGGCAGGTCCCCGGGGAGCTGTTTTTT.

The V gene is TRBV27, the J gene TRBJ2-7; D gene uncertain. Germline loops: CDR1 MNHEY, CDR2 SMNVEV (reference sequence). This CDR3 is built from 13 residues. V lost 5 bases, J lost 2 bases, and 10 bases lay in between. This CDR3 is CASSLKGAYEQYF. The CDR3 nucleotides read TGTGCCAGCAGTCTTAAAGGTGCCTACGAGCAGTACTTC.

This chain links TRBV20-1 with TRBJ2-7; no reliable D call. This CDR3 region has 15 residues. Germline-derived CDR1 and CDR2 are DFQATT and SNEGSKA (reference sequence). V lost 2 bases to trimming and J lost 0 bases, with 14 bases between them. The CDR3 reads CSARPWPESSYEQYV. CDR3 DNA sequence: TGCAGTGCTAGACCCTGGCCCGAAAGCTCCTACGAGCAGTACGTC.

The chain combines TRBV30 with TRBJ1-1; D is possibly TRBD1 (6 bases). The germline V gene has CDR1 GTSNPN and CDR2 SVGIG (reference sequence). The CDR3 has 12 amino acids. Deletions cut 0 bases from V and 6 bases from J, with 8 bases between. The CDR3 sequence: CAWSVQGAEAFF. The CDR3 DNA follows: TGTGCCTGGAGTGTACAGGGCGCTGAAGCTTTCTTT.

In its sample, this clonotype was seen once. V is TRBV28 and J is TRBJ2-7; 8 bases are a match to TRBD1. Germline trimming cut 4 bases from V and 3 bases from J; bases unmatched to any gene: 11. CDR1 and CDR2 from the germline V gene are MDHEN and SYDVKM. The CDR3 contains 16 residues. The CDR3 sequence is CASSSKRTGLFYEQYV. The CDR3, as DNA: TGTGCCAGCAGTTCCAAGAGGACAGGGTTATTCTACGAGCAGTACGTC.

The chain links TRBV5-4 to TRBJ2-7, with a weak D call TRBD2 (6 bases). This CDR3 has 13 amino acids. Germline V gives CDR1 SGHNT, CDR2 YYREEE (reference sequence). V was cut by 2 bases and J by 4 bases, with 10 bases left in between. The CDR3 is CASSFAGSYEQYV. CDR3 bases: TGTGCCAGCAGCTTCGCGGGATCATACGAGCAGTACGTC.

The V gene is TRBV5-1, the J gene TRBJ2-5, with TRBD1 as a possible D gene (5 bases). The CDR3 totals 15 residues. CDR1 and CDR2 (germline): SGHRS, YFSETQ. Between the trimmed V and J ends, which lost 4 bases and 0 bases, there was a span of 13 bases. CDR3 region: CASSAIQENQETQYF. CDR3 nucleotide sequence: TGCGCCAGCAGCGCGATACAGGAGAACCAAGAGACCCAGTACTTC.

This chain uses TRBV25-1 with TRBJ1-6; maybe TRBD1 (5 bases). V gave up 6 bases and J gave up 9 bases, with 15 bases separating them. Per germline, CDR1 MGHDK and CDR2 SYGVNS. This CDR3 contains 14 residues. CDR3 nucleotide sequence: TGTGCCAGCAGCCCGTTCCGGGGGGGTTCACCCCTCCACTTT. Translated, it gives CASSPFRGGSPLHF.

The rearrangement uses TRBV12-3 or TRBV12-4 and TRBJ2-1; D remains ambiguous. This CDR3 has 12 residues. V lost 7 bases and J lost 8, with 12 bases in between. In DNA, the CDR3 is TGTGCCAGCAACCCAGCGTTCGATGAGCAGTTCTTC. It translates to CASNPAFDEQFF.

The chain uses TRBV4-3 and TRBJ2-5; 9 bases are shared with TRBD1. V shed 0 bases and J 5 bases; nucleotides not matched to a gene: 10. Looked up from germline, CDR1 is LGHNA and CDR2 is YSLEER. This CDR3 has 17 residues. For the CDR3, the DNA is TGCGCCAGCAGCCAAGATGGGACTGGGACAGGGAGCGAGACCCAGTACTTC. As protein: CASSQDGTGTGSETQYF.

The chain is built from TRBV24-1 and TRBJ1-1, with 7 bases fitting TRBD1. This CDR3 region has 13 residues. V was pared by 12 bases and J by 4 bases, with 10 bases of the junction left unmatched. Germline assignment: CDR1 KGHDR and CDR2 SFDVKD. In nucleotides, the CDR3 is TGTGCCGCATCACAGGGGTCCACCACTGAAGCTTTCTTT. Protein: CAASQGSTTEAFF.

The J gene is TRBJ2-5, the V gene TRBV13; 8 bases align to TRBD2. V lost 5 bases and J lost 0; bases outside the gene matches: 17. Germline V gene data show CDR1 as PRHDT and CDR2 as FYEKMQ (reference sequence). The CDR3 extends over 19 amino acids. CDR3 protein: CASSPRGEMVAVYQETQYF. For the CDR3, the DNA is TGTGCCAGCAGCCCGCGGGGGGAAATGGTAGCGGTATACCAAGAGACCCAGTACTTC. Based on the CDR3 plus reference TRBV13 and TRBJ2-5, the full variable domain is AAGVIQSPRHLIKEKRETATLKCYPIPRHDTVYWYQQGPGQDPQFLISFYEKMQSDKGSIPDRFSAQQFSDYHSELNMSSLELGDSALYFCASSPRGEMVAVYQETQYFGPGTRLLVL.